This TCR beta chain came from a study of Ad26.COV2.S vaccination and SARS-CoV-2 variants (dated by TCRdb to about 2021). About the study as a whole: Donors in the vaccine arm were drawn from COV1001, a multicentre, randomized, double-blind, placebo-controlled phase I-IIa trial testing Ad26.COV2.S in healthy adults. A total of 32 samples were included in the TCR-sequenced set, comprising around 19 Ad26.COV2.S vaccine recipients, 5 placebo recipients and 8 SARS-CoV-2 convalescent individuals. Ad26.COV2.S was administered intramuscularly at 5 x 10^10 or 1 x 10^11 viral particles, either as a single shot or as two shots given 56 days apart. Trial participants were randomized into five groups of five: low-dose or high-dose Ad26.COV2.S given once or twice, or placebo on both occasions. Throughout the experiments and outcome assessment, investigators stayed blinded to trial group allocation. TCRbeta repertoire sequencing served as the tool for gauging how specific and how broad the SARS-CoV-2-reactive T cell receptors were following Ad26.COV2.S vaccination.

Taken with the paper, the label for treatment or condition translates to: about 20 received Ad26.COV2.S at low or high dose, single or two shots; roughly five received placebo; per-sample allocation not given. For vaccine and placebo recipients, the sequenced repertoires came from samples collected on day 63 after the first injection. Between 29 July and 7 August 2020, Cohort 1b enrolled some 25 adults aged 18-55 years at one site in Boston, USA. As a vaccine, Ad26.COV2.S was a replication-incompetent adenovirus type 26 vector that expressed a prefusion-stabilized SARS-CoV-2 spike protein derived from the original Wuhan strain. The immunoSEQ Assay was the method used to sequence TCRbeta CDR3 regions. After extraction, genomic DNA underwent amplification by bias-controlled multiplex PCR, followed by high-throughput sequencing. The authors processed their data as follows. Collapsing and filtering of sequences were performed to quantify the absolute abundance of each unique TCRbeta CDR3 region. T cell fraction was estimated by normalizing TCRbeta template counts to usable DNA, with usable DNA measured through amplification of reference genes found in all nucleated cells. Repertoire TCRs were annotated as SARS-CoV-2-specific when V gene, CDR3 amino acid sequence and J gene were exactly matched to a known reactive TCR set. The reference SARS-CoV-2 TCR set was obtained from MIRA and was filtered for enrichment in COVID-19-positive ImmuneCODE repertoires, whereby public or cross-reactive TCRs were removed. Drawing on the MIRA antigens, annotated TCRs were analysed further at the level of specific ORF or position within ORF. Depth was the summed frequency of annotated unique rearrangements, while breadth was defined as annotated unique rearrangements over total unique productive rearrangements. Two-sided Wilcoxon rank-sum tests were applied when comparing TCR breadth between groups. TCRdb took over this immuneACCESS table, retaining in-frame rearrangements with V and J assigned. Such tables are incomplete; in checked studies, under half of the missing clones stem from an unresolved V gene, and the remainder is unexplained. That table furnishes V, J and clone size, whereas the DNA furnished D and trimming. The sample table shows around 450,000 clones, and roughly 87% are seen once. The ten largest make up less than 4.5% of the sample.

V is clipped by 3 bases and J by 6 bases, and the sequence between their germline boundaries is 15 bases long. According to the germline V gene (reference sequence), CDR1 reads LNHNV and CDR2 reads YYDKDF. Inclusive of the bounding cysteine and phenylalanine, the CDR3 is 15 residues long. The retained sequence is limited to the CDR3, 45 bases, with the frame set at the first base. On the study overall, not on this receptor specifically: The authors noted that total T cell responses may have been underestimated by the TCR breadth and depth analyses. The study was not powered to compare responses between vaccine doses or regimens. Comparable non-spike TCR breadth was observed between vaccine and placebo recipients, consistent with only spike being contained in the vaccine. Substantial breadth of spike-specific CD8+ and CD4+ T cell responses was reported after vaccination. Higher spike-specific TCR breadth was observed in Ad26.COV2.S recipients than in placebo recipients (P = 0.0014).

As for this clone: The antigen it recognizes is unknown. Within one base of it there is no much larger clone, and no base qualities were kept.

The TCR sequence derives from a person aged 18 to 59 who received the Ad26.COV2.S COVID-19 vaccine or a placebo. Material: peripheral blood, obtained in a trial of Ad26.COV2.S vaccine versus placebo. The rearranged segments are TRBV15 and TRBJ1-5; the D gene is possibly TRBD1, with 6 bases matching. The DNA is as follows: TGTGCCACCAGCAGCCCCCGGGGGCGGGGTCAGCCCCAGCATTTT. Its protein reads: CATSSPRGRGQPQHF.